These T cell receptor beta chains were read from a single sample in a study of PD-1 blockade in classical Hodgkin lymphoma. Profiled with immunoSEQ multiplex PCR; TCRdb holds only in-frame clones, not every one. This table has fewer than 100,000 clones, approximately 88% appearing once. The specimen was peripheral blood mononuclear cells (PBMCs), collected at baseline. The receptors come from a human donor with classical Hodgkin lymphoma. CDR3s include the opening cysteine and the closing phenylalanine or tryptophan. Fields, in order: D gene, clone size, V gene, CDR3 length, J gene, CDR3 protein, CDR3 DNA. A D gene is named only where the DNA matches it firmly. Clone size is not always given. Where it is, it says once, few, many or a class for expanded clones.

d_gene: -; abundance: -; v_gene: TRBV28; len: 16; j_gene: TRBJ2-6; CDR3aa: CASSLFRGSGANVLTF; CDR3nt: TGTGCCAGCAGTTTATTTCGGGGGTCTGGGGCCAACGTCCTGACTTTC
d_gene: -; abundance: -; v_gene: TRBV19; len: 17; j_gene: TRBJ1-5; CDR3aa: CASKASGAMGSNQPQHF; CDR3nt: TGTGCCAGTAAGGCATCGGGCGCGATGGGTAGCAATCAGCCCCAGCATTTT
d_gene: -; abundance: -; v_gene: TRBV27; len: 15; j_gene: TRBJ1-1; CDR3aa: CASSLRTRYYDEAFF; CDR3nt: TGTGCCAGCAGTTTACGAACGCGGTACTACGATGAAGCTTTCTTT
d_gene: TRBD2; abundance: -; v_gene: TRBV4-2; len: 14; j_gene: TRBJ2-1; CDR3aa: CASEAGGDYNEQFF; CDR3nt: TGTGCCAGCGAAGCGGGAGGGGATTACAATGAGCAGTTCTTC
d_gene: TRBD2; abundance: once; v_gene: TRBV18; len: 15; j_gene: TRBJ2-1; CDR3aa: CASSLGLARGRGQFF; CDR3nt: TGTGCCAGCTCACTGGGACTAGCGAGGGGCCGAGGGCAGTTCTTC
d_gene: -; abundance: -; v_gene: TRBV4-3; len: 15; j_gene: TRBJ1-5; CDR3aa: CASSQESGRNQPQHF; CDR3nt: TGCGCCAGCAGCCAAGAATCGGGGCGCAATCAGCCCCAGCATTTT
d_gene: -; abundance: -; v_gene: TRBV4-1; len: 19; j_gene: TRBJ1-5; CDR3aa: CASSQTAVVPLKSNQPQHF; CDR3nt: TGCGCCAGCAGCCAAACGGCGGTAGTCCCCTTAAAGAGCAATCAGCCCCAGCATTTT
d_gene: -; abundance: -; v_gene: TRBV5-4; len: 13; j_gene: TRBJ1-1; CDR3aa: CASSLIGSAEAFF; CDR3nt: TGTGCCAGCAGCTTAATAGGGTCCGCTGAAGCTTTCTTT
d_gene: -; abundance: once; v_gene: TRBV28; len: 14; j_gene: TRBJ1-2; CDR3aa: CASSFQGWIFGYTF; CDR3nt: TGTGCCAGCAGTTTCCAGGGGTGGATCTTTGGCTACACCTTC
d_gene: TRBD1; abundance: -; v_gene: TRBV7-7; len: 15; j_gene: TRBJ2-5; CDR3aa: CASSRTGGYQETQYF; CDR3nt: TGTGCCAGCAGCCGGACAGGGGGGTACCAAGAGACCCAGTACTTC
d_gene: TRBD2; abundance: -; v_gene: TRBV27; len: 15; j_gene: TRBJ2-5; CDR3aa: CASSQTSGRQETQYF; CDR3nt: TGTGCCAGCAGTCAGACTAGCGGGAGACAAGAGACCCAGTACTTC
d_gene: TRBD2; abundance: once; v_gene: TRBV11-2; len: 15; j_gene: TRBJ2-5; CDR3aa: CASRLRGSGSETQYF; CDR3nt: TGTGCCAGCAGGCTTAGAGGTAGCGGGAGTGAGACCCAGTACTTC
d_gene: -; abundance: -; v_gene: TRBV19; len: 14; j_gene: TRBJ1-1; CDR3aa: CASSTTQGLAEAFF; CDR3nt: TGTGCCAGTAGTACCACCCAGGGGTTGGCTGAAGCTTTCTTT
d_gene: TRBD1; abundance: -; v_gene: TRBV7-8; len: 15; j_gene: TRBJ1-1; CDR3aa: CASSPGGQANTEAFF; CDR3nt: TGTGCCAGCAGCCCAGGGGGCCAGGCGAACACTGAAGCTTTCTTT
d_gene: TRBD2; abundance: -; v_gene: TRBV7-6; len: 15; j_gene: TRBJ2-7; CDR3aa: CASSLEVAGADEQYF; CDR3nt: TGTGCCAGCAGCTTAGAGGTAGCGGGAGCGGACGAGCAGTACTTC
d_gene: -; abundance: -; v_gene: TRBV19; len: 12; j_gene: TRBJ2-1; CDR3aa: CASSEYRNEQFF; CDR3nt: TGTGCCAGTAGTGAATACCGCAATGAGCAGTTCTTC